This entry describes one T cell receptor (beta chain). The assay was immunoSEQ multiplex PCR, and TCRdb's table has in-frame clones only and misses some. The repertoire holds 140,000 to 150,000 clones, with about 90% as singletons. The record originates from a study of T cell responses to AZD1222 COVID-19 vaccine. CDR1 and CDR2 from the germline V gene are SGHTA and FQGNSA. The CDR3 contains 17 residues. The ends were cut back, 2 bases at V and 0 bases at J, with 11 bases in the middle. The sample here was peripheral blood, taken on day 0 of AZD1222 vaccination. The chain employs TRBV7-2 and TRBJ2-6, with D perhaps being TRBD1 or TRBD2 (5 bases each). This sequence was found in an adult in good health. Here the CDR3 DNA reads TGTGCCAGCAGCTTAAGAGGGGCCGTCTCTGGGGCCAACGTCCTGACTTTC. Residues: CASSLRGAVSGANVLTF.